One and the same sample provided the 27 T cell receptor beta chains below, sequenced in a study of blood T cell repertoires in COVID-19. Clones were sequenced by immunoSEQ multiplex PCR, and TCRdb holds only the in-frame ones, with some missing. The data show 300,000 to 350,000 clones, roughly 90% seen once. The sequencing sample was made of peripheral blood. The receptors stem from a young man with COVID-19, enrolled during active disease.

The V gene is TRBV12-3 or TRBV12-4, the J gene TRBJ2-1; D unresolved. CDR3 length: 13 amino acids. Trimming stripped 0 bases from V and 7 bases from J, with 7 bases between. The DNA for the CDR3 is TGTGCCAGCAGTTTAGCGAGAGGAAATGAGCAGTTCTTC. It codes for CASSLARGNEQFF.

V gene TRBV21-1 combines with J gene TRBJ2-1; TRBD1 is taken as the D call from the table, unchecked against the DNA. TRBV21-1 is reported as a pseudogene. The CDR3 is 15 amino acids. CDR3 bases: TGTGCCAGCAGCAAAGCAACAGGGGCCTACAATGAGCAGTTCTTC. Protein product: CASSKATGAYNEQFF.

DNA for the CDR3: TGTGCCAGCAGCCCCTTAGCGGGGGGGCGAGAGACCCAGTACTTC. It yields the protein CASSPLAGGRETQYF. This rearrangement joins TRBV5-5 to TRBJ2-5; 11 nucleotides align to TRBD2. Germline CDR1 reads SGHKS; CDR2 reads YYEKEE (reference sequence). V shed 4 bases, J shed 4 bases, and the junction held 6 bases outside the gene matches. The CDR3 totals 15 residues. Full variable domain (missing parts from reference TRBV5-5 and TRBJ2-5): DAGVTQSPTHLIKTRGQQVTLRCSPISGHKSVSWYQQVLGQGPQFIFQYYEKEERGRGNFPDRFSARQFPNYSSELNVNALLLGDSALYLCASSPLAGGRETQYFGPGTRLLVL.

The J gene is TRBJ1-2, the V gene TRBV4-2; D not certain. CDR1 and CDR2 from the germline V gene are LGHNA and YNFKEQ. The CDR3 covers 16 residues. V gave up 1 base and J gave up 6 bases, with 18 bases separating them. Written as DNA, the CDR3 is TGTGCCAGCAGCCAAGTAAGCTCCGCGGCCCGGGATGGCTACACCTTC. This translates into CASSQVSSAARDGYTF.

The V and J genes are TRBV27 and TRBJ2-3, with 12 bases fitting TRBD2. The CDR3 consists of 14 residues. Germline CDR1 is MNHEY and CDR2 is SMNVEV (reference sequence). V shed 6 bases and J 3 bases; nucleotides not matched to a gene: 1. Here the CDR3 DNA reads TGTGCCAGCAGGACTAGCGGGAGTACAGATACGCAGTATTTT. This gives the protein CASRTSGSTDTQYF.

This rearrangement joins TRBV14 to TRBJ2-7, with 8 positions matching TRBD1. J gave up 0 bases and V 5 bases, and 6 bases lay outside the gene matches. CDR1 is SGHDN, CDR2 FVKESK, per germline. The CDR3 consists of 15 residues. The CDR3 DNA reads as TGTGCCAGCAGCTGGGGGACAGGAAGCTCCTACGAGCAGTACTTC. It is translated as CASSWGTGSSYEQYF.

The rearrangement uses TRBV27 and TRBJ2-1; 10 positions agree with TRBD2. J was trimmed by 2 bases and V by 4 bases; bases with no gene match: 5. The length of the CDR3 is 16 residues. Looked up from germline, CDR1 is MNHEY and CDR2 is SMNVEV (reference sequence). CDR3 residues: CASSSWTSGAYNEQFF. The CDR3 bases are TGTGCCAGCAGTTCCTGGACTAGCGGAGCCTACAATGAGCAGTTCTTC.

The CDR3 DNA reads TGTGCCACCAGCACAGGGCAACTTATGTCCTCTGGAAACACCATATATTTT. Translation gives CATSTGQLMSSGNTIYF. The rearrangement joins TRBV15 to TRBJ1-3; D may be TRBD1 (5 bases). The V end lost 4 bases, the J end lost 0 bases, and 16 bases lay between the germline ends. Per germline, CDR1 LNHNV and CDR2 YYDKDF (reference sequence). The CDR3 length is 17 residues.

This clone was recorded a few times. This chain links TRBV3-1 (or the pseudogene TRBV3-2) with TRBJ2-7; no clear D. Trimming shortened V by 1 base and J by 4 bases, and 8 bases separated the two germline ends. The CDR3 covers 13 residues. Germline V gene lookup returns CDR1 LGHDT and CDR2 YNNKEL (reference sequence). CDR3 coding DNA: TGTGCCAGCAGCCAAGTTTTACAGTACGAGCAGTACTTC. As protein: CASSQVLQYEQYF.

A single count supports this clone. The chain combines TRBV5-1 with TRBJ2-7; TRBD2 aligns across 8 bases. This CDR3 comprises 14 residues. The V and J ends lost 4 bases and 1 base, in that order; junction bases with no gene match: 4. Germline CDR1 SGHRS, CDR2 YFSETQ. CDR3 bases: TGCGCCAGCAGCCACGGGACTAGTTCCTACGAGCAGTACTTC. It encodes CASSHGTSSYEQYF. The variable domain in full, completed from reference TRBV5-1 and TRBJ2-7, reads KAGVTQTPRYLIKTRGQQVTLSCSPISGHRSVSWYQQTPGQGLQFLFEYFSETQRNKGNFPGRFSGRQFSNSRSEMNVSTLELGDSALYLCASSHGTSSYEQYFGPGTRLTVT.

The chain combines TRBV3-1 (or the pseudogene TRBV3-2) with TRBJ2-3; D not resolved. V gave up 0 bases and J gave up 6 bases, with 10 bases separating them. The CDR3 contains 14 residues. Germline values: CDR1 LGHDT, CDR2 YNNKEL (reference sequence). The CDR3 DNA is TGTGCCAGCAGCCAAGATCTGAGGCGGGATACGCAGTATTTT. The encoded protein is CASSQDLRRDTQYF.

The gene calls are TRBV6-2 or TRBV6-3 and TRBJ2-1; 8 bases agree with TRBD2. Germline V gene lookup returns CDR1 MNHEY and CDR2 SVGEGT. V lost 4 bases to trimming and J lost 5 bases; unmatched junction nucleotides: 4. This CDR3 spans 14 amino acids. CDR3 in DNA: TGTGCCAGCAGTTTACTAGCGGTTGACAATGAGCAGTTCTTC. Translated, it gives CASSLLAVDNEQFF.

This chain joins TRBV9 and TRBJ2-5, with 14 positions matching TRBD2. V was pared by 4 bases and J by 4 bases, with 12 bases of the junction left unmatched. The CDR3 extends over 18 amino acids. Germline assignment: CDR1 SGDLS and CDR2 YYNGEE. The CDR3 loop is CASSIGLAGGGSVETQYF. DNA for the CDR3: TGTGCCAGCAGCATTGGACTAGCGGGGGGCGGGTCCGTAGAGACCCAGTACTTC.

J is TRBJ2-7 and V is TRBV7-8; D is possibly TRBD2 (5 bases). The CDR3 spans 14 residues. Trimming took 2 bases from V and 2 from J, leaving 10 bases between them. Germline CDR1 and CDR2: SGHVS and FQNEAQ. This CDR3 reads CASSLLDGTYEQYF. For the CDR3, the DNA is TGTGCCAGCAGCTTATTGGACGGGACCTACGAGCAGTACTTC.

This clone appeared once. This chain uses TRBV9 with TRBJ1-4, with a tentative D call TRBD1 (5 bases). The CDR3 consists of 17 residues. Trimming took 3 bases from V and 6 from J, leaving 21 bases between them. Germline V gene sequence: CDR1 SGDLS, CDR2 YYNGEE. The CDR3 region is CASSATFDSPSDEKLFF. DNA of the CDR3: TGTGCCAGCAGCGCCACATTTGACAGCCCTTCTGATGAAAAACTGTTTTTT.

Turning to this clone: Other DNA sequences in this sample translate to the same CDR3. The rearrangement uses TRBV18 and TRBJ1-5, with 7 bases fitting TRBD1. The CDR3 runs 14 residues. Germline V CDR1 and CDR2: KGHSH, LQKENI. V lost 1 base, J lost 5 bases, and 2 bases stayed unmatched. The CDR3 DNA is TGTGCCAGCTCACCACGCAGGGGGGATCAGCCCCAGCATTTT. Its translation is CASSPRRGDQPQHF.

The chain uses TRBV13 and TRBJ2-7, with D possibly TRBD2 on 7 matching bases. The length of the CDR3 is 15 residues. CDR1 is PRHDT, CDR2 FYEKMQ, per germline (reference sequence). V gave up 4 bases and J gave up 3 bases, with 16 bases separating them. The CDR3 spells CASSSYGGLGYEQYF. CDR3 DNA sequence: TGTGCCAGCAGCTCCTACGGGGGGCTTGGCTACGAGCAGTACTTC.

This sequence joins TRBV5-1 and TRBJ1-2; no firm D call. Germline CDR1 and CDR2: SGHRS and YFSETQ. There are 14 residues in the CDR3. V lost 3 bases, J lost 2 bases, and 11 bases lay in between. The DNA of the CDR3 is TGCGCCAGCAGCTCTGAGGGATTCAACTATGGCTACACCTTC. Residues: CASSSEGFNYGYTF. The full variable domain, rest sourced from reference TRBV5-1 and TRBJ1-2, is KAGVTQTPRYLIKTRGQQVTLSCSPISGHRSVSWYQQTPGQGLQFLFEYFSETQRNKGNFPGRFSGRQFSNSRSEMNVSTLELGDSALYLCASSSEGFNYGYTFGSGTRLTVV.

The rearrangement links TRBV7-9 to TRBJ1-1; the D is unclear. The ends were cut back, 2 bases at V and 4 bases at J, with 14 bases in the middle. Germline assignment: CDR1 SEHNR and CDR2 FQNEAQ (reference sequence). The CDR3 length is 15 residues. The CDR3 is CASSLIQASGTEAFF. The CDR3 DNA reads TGTGCCAGCAGCTTAATCCAGGCTTCTGGCACTGAAGCTTTCTTT.

There are many counts of this clone. The rearrangement links TRBV4-2 to TRBJ2-2; 10 nucleotides line up with TRBD2. Germline V gene data show CDR1 as LGHNA and CDR2 as YNFKEQ. This CDR3 is 16 amino acids long. The ends lost 0 bases at V and 6 bases at J; junction bases unmatched: 4. CDR3 residues: CASSQDIAGGAGELFF. The CDR3, as DNA: TGTGCCAGCAGCCAAGATATAGCGGGAGGTGCCGGGGAGCTGTTTTTT.

This clone came up once. At the DNA level, this CDR3 is encoded by other sequences in the same sample as well. The genes are TRBV7-3 and TRBJ2-2, with 8 bases identical to TRBD2. Losses at the gene ends were 5 bases for V and 1 base for J; bases not matched to a gene: 3. The germline CDR1 and CDR2 sequences are SGHTA and FQGTGA. The CDR3 extends over 15 amino acids. CDR3 coding DNA: TGTGCCAGCAGCCTCAGCGGGGGGAACACCGGGGAGCTGTTTTTT. Residues: CASSLSGGNTGELFF.

The V gene is TRBV18, the J gene TRBJ1-6; the D gene is possibly TRBD1 (6 bases). CDR3 length equals 17 residues. Germline V lookup: CDR1 KGHSH, CDR2 LQKENI. V was trimmed by 8 bases and J by 2 bases, leaving 19 bases between them. The CDR3 nucleotides read TGTGCCAGCCAGGGGCAACCCGCTGCTCCCTATAATTCACCCCTCCACTTT. Its translation: CASQGQPAAPYNSPLHF. Together with reference TRBV18 and TRBJ1-6, the CDR3 gives the full variable domain: NAGVMQNPRHLVRRRGQEARLRCSPMKGHSHVYWYRQLPEEGLKFMVYLQKENIIDESGMPKERFSAEFPKEGPSILRIQQVVRGDSAAYFCASQGQPAAPYNSPLHFGNGTRLTVT.

This clone was recorded only once. The chain couples TRBV6-2 or TRBV6-3 to TRBJ2-7; weak D call: TRBD1 (5 bases). With 0 bases removed from V and 2 bases from J, the gap between germline ends came to 14 bases. CDR3 length: 16 residues. CDR1 is MNHEY and CDR2 is SVGEGT in the germline V gene. The CDR3 DNA sequence: TGTGCCAGCAGTTACTCGACGACAGCGCACCCCTACGAGCAGTACTTC. Translation gives CASSYSTTAHPYEQYF.

The rearrangement uses TRBV12-3 or TRBV12-4 and TRBJ1-6; D possibly corresponds to TRBD1 (6 bases). This CDR3 spans 12 amino acids. The ends were cut back, 5 bases at V and 15 bases at J, with 14 bases in the middle. CDR3 bases: TGTGCCAGCAGTAAAAAAGGGGGTCTCCTCCACTTT. Encoded protein: CASSKKGGLLHF.

The rearrangement joins TRBV6-5 to TRBJ1-3; no clear D. The V end lost 4 bases, the J end lost 0 bases, and 10 bases lay between the germline ends. This CDR3 is built from 15 residues. Per the germline V gene, CDR1 is MNHEY and CDR2 is SVGAGI. CDR3 region: CASSLYPGSGNTIYF. The CDR3 region has the DNA TGTGCCAGCAGTTTGTATCCCGGCTCTGGAAACACCATATATTTT.

The CDR3 reads CASSQGGAGKRDEQFF. The CDR3 DNA is TGTGCCAGCAGCCAAGGGGGAGCGGGAAAACGGGATGAGCAGTTCTTC. V is TRBV3-1 (or the pseudogene TRBV3-2) and J is TRBJ2-1; 7 bases are a match to TRBD2. Germline assignment: CDR1 LGHDT and CDR2 YNNKEL (reference sequence). J gave up 8 bases and V 1 base, and 11 bases lay outside the gene matches. The CDR3 loop spans 16 amino acids.

The chain carries TRBV2 and TRBJ2-7, with D perhaps TRBD1 (5 bases). Germline loops: CDR1 SNHLY, CDR2 FYNNEI. Trimming took 7 bases from V and 2 from J, leaving 9 bases between them. This CDR3 has 12 residues. The CDR3 here is CASTLRAYEQYF. CDR3 DNA sequence: TGTGCCAGCACCCTCAGGGCCTACGAGCAGTACTTC.